Below, 8 T cell receptor beta chains from the same sample are listed, as sequenced in a study of T cells in women clearing cervical HPV infection. The assay was immunoSEQ multiplex PCR, and TCRdb's table has in-frame clones only and misses some. The sample spans over 25,000 clones; the ten largest clones claim about 23%. Sequenced: blood buffy coat. The receptors here all came from a woman between 18 and 69 years old with a cervical HPV16 infection that either progressed to CIN3+ or cleared (not recorded which).

The part of the CDR3 DNA that was read is TGTGCCAGCAGGCGTTTATTAGGGGCGGCCGAAGAGACC. Translating gives CASRRLLGAAEET. The entire CDR3 is CASRRLLGAAEETQYF. The chain links TRBV2 to TRBJ2-5, with a weak D call TRBD1 (5 bases). The read gets to within 3 residues of the CDR3 end, and the germline J gene fills in the rest. With 6 bases removed from V and 3 bases from J, the gap between germline ends came to 20 bases. Germline assignment: CDR1 SNHLY and CDR2 FYNNEI. The CDR3 consists of 16 residues.

Notes on this clone: The CDR3 end falls 3 residues outside the read, so it is completed with the germline J gene. The chain employs TRBV19 and TRBJ2-7, with D unresolved. CDR3 length: 13 residues. CDR1 is LNHDA, CDR2 SQIVND, per germline (reference sequence). Between the trimmed V and J ends, which lost 6 bases and 5 bases, there was a span of 14 bases. The CDR3 bases that were read are TGTGCCAGTAGCCAGACCAGAAGGGACGAG. Residues: CASSQTRRDE. The full CDR3 protein is CASSQTRRDEQYF.

Comment on this clone: Sequencing ends 3 residues short of the CDR3 end; the germline J gene provides the rest. The chain joins TRBV18 to TRBJ2-1, with D perhaps matching TRBD2 (6 bases). Looked up from germline, CDR1 is KGHSH and CDR2 is LQKENI. The CDR3 loop spans 13 amino acids. V was shortened by 10 bases and J by 6 bases, with 16 bases between the two germline ends. CDR3 DNA, as far as it was read: TGTGCCACCTCCGGGGGAGCGCCCAATGAG. Translating it yields CATSGGAPNE. The full CDR3 protein reads CATSGGAPNEQFF. The full variable domain, with the rest looked up from reference TRBV18 and TRBJ2-1, is NAGVMQNPRHLVRRRGQEARLRCSPMKGHSHVYWYRQLPEEGLKFMVYLQKENIIDESGMPKERFSAEFPKEGPSILRIQQVVRGDSAAYFCATSGGAPNEQFFGPGTRLTVL.

On this clone itself: The CDR3 end falls 3 residues outside the read, so it is completed with the germline J gene. The J gene is TRBJ2-7, the V gene TRBV7-9, with TRBD1 matching over 8 bases. CDR3 length equals 13 residues. V trimming: 5 bases; J trimming: 2 bases; junction bases outside the gene matches: 2. Looked up from germline, CDR1 is SEHNR and CDR2 is FQNEAQ (reference sequence). CDR3 protein: CASSPRGPYEQYF. CDR3 DNA (partial): TGTGCCAGCAGCCCCAGGGGGCCCTACGAG. Using reference TRBV7-9 and TRBJ2-7 for the parts outside the CDR3, the full variable domain is DTGVSQNPRHKITKRGQNVTFRCDPISEHNRLYWYRQTLGQGPEFLTYFQNEAQLEKSRLLSDRFSAERPKGSFSTLEIQRTEQGDSAMYLCASSPRGPYEQYFGPGTRLTVT.

Partial CDR3 DNA: TGCGCCAGCCGTGGCCAGGCGAACACCGGGGAG. Translated, it gives CASRGQANTGE. In full, the CDR3 reads CASRGQANTGELFF. The genes are TRBV5-1 and TRBJ2-2; unclear D gene. Read data end 3 residues before the CDR3 end; the end is taken from the germline J gene. Deletions cut 7 bases from V and 0 bases from J, with 10 bases between. The CDR3 is made up of 14 amino acids. Germline CDR1 reads SGHRS; CDR2 reads YFSETQ.

About this clone itself: The read terminates 3 residues before the CDR3 end, so the remaining end is supplied by the germline J gene. V usage is TRBV7-2 and J usage is TRBJ2-5; TRBD2 matches 11 bases. Germline values: CDR1 SGHTA, CDR2 FQGNSA. The CDR3 length is 14 residues. After removal of 5 bases from V and 5 bases from J, the junction contained 4 bases not matched to a gene. The part of the CDR3 DNA that was read is TGTGCCAGCAGCACGGGACTAGCGGTCGAGACC. Translated, it gives CASSTGLAVET. The whole CDR3 region reads CASSTGLAVETQYF.

Comment on this clone: The CDR3 is cut off 3 residues early in the read; its end comes from the germline J gene. This chain joins TRBV5-1 and TRBJ1-4; 8 nucleotides match TRBD1. The J segment lost 8 bases and the V segment lost 4 bases, leaving 10 bases of the junction unmatched. The CDR3 loop spans 15 amino acids. CDR1 is SGHRS, CDR2 YFSETQ, per germline. This chain's CDR3 is CASSLQTGVGEKLFF. CDR3 bases read: TGCGCCAGCAGCCTACAGACAGGGGTGGGGGAAAAA.

Concerning this clone: The read is 3 residues too short to cover the CDR3 end, so that end is filled in from the germline J gene. The chain is built from TRBV7-6 and TRBJ2-7, with D unresolved. Trimming took 3 bases from V and 3 from J, leaving 12 bases between them. CDR1 and CDR2 (germline): SGHVS, FNYEAQ. CDR3 length equals 14 residues. CDR3 protein: CASSLGLNDYEQYF. The CDR3 bases that were read are TGTGCCAGCAGCTTGGGCCTTAACGACTACGAG.